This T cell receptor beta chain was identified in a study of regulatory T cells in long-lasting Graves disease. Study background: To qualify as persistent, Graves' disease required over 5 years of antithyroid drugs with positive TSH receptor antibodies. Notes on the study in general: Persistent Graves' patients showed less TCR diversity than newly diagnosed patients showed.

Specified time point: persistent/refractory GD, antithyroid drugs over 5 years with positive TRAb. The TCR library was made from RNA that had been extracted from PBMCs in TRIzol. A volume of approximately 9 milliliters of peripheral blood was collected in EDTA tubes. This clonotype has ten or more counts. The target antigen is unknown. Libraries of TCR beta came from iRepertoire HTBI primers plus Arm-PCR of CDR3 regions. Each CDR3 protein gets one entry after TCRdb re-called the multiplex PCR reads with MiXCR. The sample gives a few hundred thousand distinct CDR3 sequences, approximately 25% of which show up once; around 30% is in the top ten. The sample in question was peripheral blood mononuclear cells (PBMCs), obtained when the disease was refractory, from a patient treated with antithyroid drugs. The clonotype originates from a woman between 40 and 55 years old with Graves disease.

CDR3 sequence reads: CASSLGSRRRSSYEQYF. The CDR3 DNA follows: TGTGCCAGCAGTTTGGGCTCGCGACGGAGAAGCTCCTACGAGCAGTACTTC. The chain has TRBV12-3 or TRBV12-4 and TRBJ2-7; D not resolved. This CDR3 has 17 residues. V was shortened by 3 bases and J by 0 bases, with 18 bases between the two germline ends.